This TCR beta chain came from a study of T cell repertoires in cytomegalovirus infection. Study overall: Public TCR beta signatures provided an indication of both CMV infection and a matching HLA type. Overall study results and limits: Ex vivo, HLA-C-restricted CMV-specific TCR beta clonotypes prevailed over the rest of the response.

This clonotype has a count of ten or more. Its antigen is not identified. Each CDR3 protein is one row after TCRdb ran MiXCR on the reads. The sample holds 200,000 to 300,000 distinct CDR3 sequences, about 13% seen once. Germline V CDR1 and CDR2: SEHNR, FQNEAQ (reference sequence). Trimming cost V 3 bases and J 5 bases, with 11 bases left between them. The CDR3 is made up of 14 amino acids. The source is a human donor in good health (CMV status not recorded). Some clones in this sample may be carry-over from other donors' samples. V is TRBV7-9 and J is TRBJ2-1, with D perhaps TRBD1 or TRBD2 (6 bases each). Input material: PBMCs. CDR3 coding DNA: TGTGCCAGCAGCTTGGGGGGCGCGGACAATGAGCAGTTCTTC. Protein sequence: CASSLGGADNEQFF.